This T cell receptor (beta chain) was sequenced in a study of CD4 T cells in relation to SARS-CoV-2 and coronaviruses. Whole-study context: The negative reference was HIV-1 Nef peptide pool or peptide-free culture.

In the case of this clone: What it binds is unknown.

Only in-frame clones appear in the TCRdb table, and some are missing; sequencing was by immunoSEQ multiplex PCR. The sample has approximately 18,000 clones, approximately 81% seen once. Findings and limits, study-wide: This crossreactivity analysis covered spike protein alone, no other viral proteins.

Unexposed donor CD4+ T cells date from about 2011-2018, before the COVID-19 pandemic. Isolation of CD4+ T cells took place after approximately eleven days in culture. V was clipped by 0 bases and J by 6 bases, with 16 bases between them. The germline gives CDR1 SGDLS, CDR2 YYNGEE. This CDR3 is built from 15 residues. This TCR was recovered from a human donor in good health. This chain links TRBV9 with TRBJ2-7; a possible D gene is TRBD2 (7 bases). Material for sequencing was CD4+ T cells from PBMCs, cultured in vitro. Written as DNA, the CDR3 is TGTGCCAGCAGCGTAGGCGCAGGGGAGGGTCGCGAGCAGTACTTC. It translates to CASSVGAGEGREQYF. Full variable domain (outside the CDR3, taken from reference TRBV9 and TRBJ2-7): DSGVTQTPKHLITATGQRVTLRCSPRSGDLSVYWYQQSLDQGLQFLIQYYNGEERAKGNILERFSAQQFPDLHSELNLSSLELGDSALYFCASSVGAGEGREQYFGPGTRLTVT.